This entry lists 21 T cell receptor beta chains sequenced from one sample in a study of cytomegalovirus exposure and HLA in healthy donors. PCR used 60 Vbeta primers and 13 Jbeta primers. Clones were sequenced by immunoSEQ multiplex PCR, and TCRdb holds only the in-frame ones, with some missing. The profile covers some 120,000 clones, with approximately 80% appearing a single time and 1% taken by the ten largest. The sequenced material came from PBMCs. The receptors were gathered from a man aged 35-49 years in good health and CMV-seronegative.

On this clone itself: Likely a read error: the CDR3 ends without its conserved phenylalanine or tryptophan. The chain has TRBV2 and TRBJ1-5; weak D call: TRBD1 (5 bases). This CDR3 spans 14 amino acids. With 4 bases removed from V and 4 bases from J, the gap between germline ends came to 11 bases. Germline values: CDR1 SNHLY, CDR2 FYNNEI. This CDR3 reads CASSVDTPNQPQHV. CDR3 nucleotides: TGTGCCAGCAGTGTGGACACACCGAATCAGCCCCAGCATGTT.

J is TRBJ2-7 and V is TRBV6-1; 7 bases line up with TRBD1. Trimming at V came to 6 bases and at J to 2 bases, leaving 7 bases not matched to a gene. The CDR3 runs 14 residues. CDR1 and CDR2 from the germline V gene are MNHNS and SASEGT. The CDR3 sequence: CASRAQGVAYEQYF. The CDR3 DNA sequence: TGTGCCAGCAGGGCCCAGGGGGTCGCCTACGAGCAGTACTTC.

This rearrangement joins TRBV30 to TRBJ2-4; D is possibly TRBD1 (6 bases). V shed 3 bases and J shed 0 bases, with 9 bases lying between them. The CDR3 extends over 14 amino acids. CDR1 and CDR2 from the germline V gene are GTSNPN and SVGIG (reference sequence). CDR3 residues: CAWRTGLAKNIQYF. DNA for the CDR3: TGTGCCTGGAGGACAGGTTTAGCCAAAAACATTCAGTACTTC.

V is TRBV25-1 and J is TRBJ1-1; 10 bases align to TRBD1. CDR3 length equals 13 residues. Germline V gives CDR1 MGHDK, CDR2 SYGVNS. V shed 7 bases, J shed 6 bases, and the junction held 5 bases outside the gene matches. The CDR3 is CASKDRGASEAFF. In DNA form, the CDR3 reads TGTGCCAGCAAGGACAGGGGGGCCTCTGAAGCTTTCTTT.

The rearrangement uses TRBV9 and TRBJ1-3, with TRBD1 matching 10 bases. The CDR3 extends over 15 amino acids. Per germline, CDR1 SGDLS and CDR2 YYNGEE. With 3 bases clipped from V and 5 bases from J, the junction kept 5 bases outside the gene matches. The CDR3, as DNA: TGTGCCAGCAGCGCGCCGGGACAGGGGAGAAACACCATATATTTT. Translating gives CASSAPGQGRNTIYF.

The rearrangement joins TRBV7-2 to TRBJ1-1; D gene uncertain. V gave up 3 bases and J gave up 8 bases, with 7 bases separating them. Germline V gene sequence: CDR1 SGHTA, CDR2 FQGNSA. The CDR3 is 11 residues long. For the CDR3, the DNA is TGTGCCAGCAGCTTGGCTCGCGAAGCTTTCTTT. Translation gives CASSLAREAFF.

V is TRBV6-5 and J is TRBJ1-2, with D possibly being TRBD1 (6 bases). Trimming stripped 2 bases from V and 4 bases from J, with 14 bases between. In germline, CDR1 is MNHEY, CDR2 SVGAGI. The CDR3 spans 15 residues. The CDR3 coding sequence is TGTGCCAGCAGTTACGGGGCAGGGGCCTCCTATGGCTACACCTTC. Residues: CASSYGAGASYGYTF.

V gene TRBV6-5 combines with J gene TRBJ2-3; 11 bases are shared with TRBD2. Germline V gene sequence: CDR1 MNHEY, CDR2 SVGAGI. The CDR3 length is 16 residues. The trim removed 4 bases at V and 1 base at J, leaving 4 bases unmatched. Here the CDR3 reads CASSFRTSGRTDTQYF. In DNA, the CDR3 is TGTGCCAGCAGTTTCCGGACTAGCGGGCGCACAGATACGCAGTATTTT.

J is TRBJ2-7 and V is TRBV7-2, with 10 positions matching TRBD2. This CDR3 comprises 16 residues. With 5 bases clipped from V and 1 base from J, the junction kept 8 bases outside the gene matches. Germline loops: CDR1 SGHTA, CDR2 FQGNSA. The CDR3 loop reads CASSPVAGGSSYEQYF. The CDR3 region has the DNA TGTGCCAGCAGCCCCGTAGCGGGAGGTTCATCCTACGAGCAGTACTTC.

V and J are TRBV28 and TRBJ1-5, with a weak D call TRBD1 (5 bases). The CDR3 loop spans 15 amino acids. Germline V CDR1 and CDR2: MDHEN, SYDVKM. Between the trimmed V and J ends, which lost 3 bases and 4 bases, there was a span of 13 bases. CDR3 loop: CASSLVGKGNQPQHF. CDR3 coding DNA: TGTGCCAGCAGTTTGGTTGGAAAGGGGAATCAGCCCCAGCATTTT.

The V gene is TRBV6-5, the J gene TRBJ1-5; D not resolved. The germline V gene has CDR1 MNHEY and CDR2 SVGAGI. The CDR3 sequence is 13 residues long. V lost 0 bases to trimming and J lost 5 bases, with 5 bases between them. The chain's CDR3 is CASSYSRYQPQHF. DNA for the CDR3: TGTGCCAGCAGTTACTCGAGGTATCAGCCCCAGCATTTT.

J is TRBJ1-3 and V is TRBV5-4; 8 positions agree with TRBD1. The CDR3 runs 15 residues. The V and J ends lost 3 bases and 4 bases, in that order; junction bases with no gene match: 6. The germline CDR1 and CDR2 sequences are SGHNT and YYREEE (reference sequence). The CDR3 region has the DNA TGTGCCAGCAGCTACGACAGGGGAACAGGAAACACCATATATTTT. This translates into CASSYDRGTGNTIYF.

The chain carries TRBV6-6 and TRBJ1-1; D is unclear. Trimming shortened V by 0 bases and J by 6 bases, and 11 bases separated the two germline ends. CDR1 is MNHNY and CDR2 is SVGAGI in the germline V gene (reference sequence). The CDR3 totals 14 residues. DNA of the CDR3: TGTGCCAGCAGTTACTCTGGAGATATCGCTGAAGCTTTCTTT. Amino acids: CASSYSGDIAEAFF.

This clone was seen only a few times. The V and J genes are TRBV5-1 and TRBJ2-5, with D tentatively TRBD2 (5 bases). V shed 4 bases and J shed 5 bases, with 9 bases lying between them. There are 12 residues in the CDR3. Germline assignment: CDR1 SGHRS and CDR2 YFSETQ. DNA for the CDR3: TGCGCCAGCAGCCGGCGGGCGGAGACCCAGTACTTC. Translating it yields CASSRRAETQYF. Complete variable domain (other parts from reference TRBV5-1 and TRBJ2-5): KAGVTQTPRYLIKTRGQQVTLSCSPISGHRSVSWYQQTPGQGLQFLFEYFSETQRNKGNFPGRFSGRQFSNSRSEMNVSTLELGDSALYLCASSRRAETQYFGPGTRLLVL.

The J gene is TRBJ2-1, the V gene TRBV13, with 10 bases identical to TRBD2. There are 15 residues in the CDR3. The germline CDR1 and CDR2 sequences are PRHDT and FYEKMQ (reference sequence). The trim removed 5 bases at V and 5 bases at J, leaving 6 bases unmatched. As DNA, the CDR3 is TGTGCCAGCAGCCCCCGACTAGCGGGCGACAATGAGCAGTTCTTC. Translation gives CASSPRLAGDNEQFF.

The rearrangement uses TRBV7-9 and TRBJ2-7, with 7 bases aligning to TRBD1. The V gene end was trimmed by 4 bases and the J gene end by 4 bases; junction bases not matched to a gene: 7. Germline CDR1 and CDR2: SEHNR and FQNEAQ (reference sequence). The CDR3 loop spans 14 amino acids. This chain's CDR3 is CASSSGQEWYEQYF. The CDR3 coding sequence is TGTGCCAGCAGCTCAGGACAGGAGTGGTACGAGCAGTACTTC.

This rearrangement joins TRBV2 to TRBJ2-2; the D gene is possibly TRBD1 (5 bases). Trimming stripped 6 bases from V and 1 base from J, with 12 bases between. CDR3 length: 15 residues. Looked up from germline, CDR1 is SNHLY and CDR2 is FYNNEI. CDR3 sequence reads: CASRVDNMNTGELFF. DNA of the CDR3: TGTGCCAGCAGGGTGGACAACATGAACACCGGGGAGCTGTTTTTT.

V gene TRBV6-5 combines with J gene TRBJ1-1; tentatively, D is TRBD1 (5 bases). V lost 0 bases to trimming and J lost 3 bases, with 14 bases between them. The CDR3 runs to 16 residues. CDR1 MNHEY and CDR2 SVGAGI come from the germline V gene. CDR3 sequence reads: CASSYSRGGSDTEAFF. DNA of the CDR3: TGTGCCAGCAGTTACTCCCGGGGGGGGTCTGACACTGAAGCTTTCTTT.

V is TRBV6-5 and J is TRBJ2-3, with D tentatively TRBD2 (6 bases). CDR1 and CDR2 (germline): MNHEY, SVGAGI. CDR3 length: 15 amino acids. The V gene lost 6 bases and the J gene lost 0 bases, with 13 bases spanning the gap. CDR3 sequence: CASRVGGTSTDTQYF. For the CDR3, the DNA is TGTGCCAGCAGGGTTGGGGGGACTAGCACAGATACGCAGTATTTT.

This chain links TRBV19 with TRBJ2-3; 10 bases are shared with TRBD2. Germline V lookup: CDR1 LNHDA, CDR2 SQIVND (reference sequence). Trimming at V came to 2 bases and at J to 2 bases, leaving 7 bases not matched to a gene. The CDR3 runs 17 residues. CDR3 nucleotides: TGTGCCAGTAGTATACCCGTACTAGCGGGATCCACAGATACGCAGTATTTT. Amino acids: CASSIPVLAGSTDTQYF.

Concerning this clone: An end of the junction does not agree with germline; a read error may underlie this. This rearrangement joins TRBV7-9 to TRBJ2-7; D remains unclear. Germline CDR1 reads SEHNR; CDR2 reads FQNEAQ (reference sequence). CDR3 length equals 13 residues. CDR3 region: CSSSLIASGEQYF. Here the CDR3 DNA reads TGTTCCAGCAGCTTAATTGCCTCCGGCGAGCAGTACTTC.